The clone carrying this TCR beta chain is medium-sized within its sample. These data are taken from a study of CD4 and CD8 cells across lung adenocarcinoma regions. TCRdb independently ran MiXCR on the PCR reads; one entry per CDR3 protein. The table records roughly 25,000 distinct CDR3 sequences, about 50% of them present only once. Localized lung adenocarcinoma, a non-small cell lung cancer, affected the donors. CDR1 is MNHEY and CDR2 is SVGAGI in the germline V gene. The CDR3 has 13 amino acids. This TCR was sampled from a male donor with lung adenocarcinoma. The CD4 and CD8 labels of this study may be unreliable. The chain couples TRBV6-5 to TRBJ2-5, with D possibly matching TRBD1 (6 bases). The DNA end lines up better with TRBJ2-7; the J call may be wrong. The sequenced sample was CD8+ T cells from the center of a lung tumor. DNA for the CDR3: TGTGCCAGCAGTTATACAGGGACCTACGAGCAGTACTTC. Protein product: CASSYTGTYEQYF.